The rows below give T cell receptor beta chains drawn from one sample of a study of T cell repertoires in cytomegalovirus infection. TCRdb used MiXCR to reprocess the reads, holding one entry per CDR3 protein. The profile shows around 260,000 distinct CDR3 sequences, roughly 9% of them singletons. Sequenced sample: PBMCs. The receptors shown here come from a human donor in good health (CMV status not recorded). Some clones in this sample may be carry-over from other donors' samples. CDR3s include the opening cysteine and the closing phenylalanine or tryptophan. The D gene is left open where the match is weak. For some rows the clone size is stated as once, few or many, or as a class when expanded; others skip it.

v_gene,d_gene,abundance,j_gene,CDR3aa,CDR3nt
TRBV29-1,TRBD1,NA,TRBJ1-1,CSVGIGGMNTEAFF,TGCAGCGTTGGGATAGGGGGCATGAACACTGAAGCTTTCTTT
TRBV20-1,NA,many,TRBJ2-7,CSARAGNSYEQYF,TGCAGTGCTAGAGCCGGGAACTCCTACGAGCAGTACTTC
TRBV14,TRBD1,many,TRBJ2-1,CASSPLEGQGLNEQFF,TGTGCCAGCAGCCCTTTGGAGGGACAGGGGCTCAATGAGCAGTTCTTC
TRBV5-6,NA,NA,TRBJ2-3,CASSLRAGTDTQYF,TGTGCCAGCAGCTTAAGAGCGGGCACAGATACGCAGTATTTT
TRBV23-1,NA,NA,TRBJ1-1,CASSLRVFMTRRENTEAFF,TGCGCCAGCAGCCTTCGAGTATTTATGACCCGGAGGGAGAACACTGAAGCTTTCTTT
TRBV20-1,TRBD2,NA,TRBJ2-5,CSARRASGQETQYF,TGCAGTGCTCGTCGTGCTAGCGGCCAAGAGACCCAGTACTTC
TRBV2,NA,few,TRBJ2-7,CASSGATGYEQYF,TGTGCCAGCAGTGGGGCGACAGGCTACGAGCAGTACTTC
TRBV7-6,TRBD1,many,TRBJ2-7,CASSLVAGQGSGTSSYEQYF,TGTGCCAGCAGCTTAGTTGCGGGACAGGGGTCTGGTACGAGCTCCTACGAGCAGTACTTC
TRBV27,TRBD1,NA,TRBJ2-1,CASHTGGRNEQFF,TGTGCCAGCCACACAGGGGGCAGGAATGAGCAGTTCTTC
TRBV28,NA,NA,TRBJ1-1,CASQRGGKSEAFF,TGTGCCAGCCAAAGGGGGGGTAAAAGTGAAGCTTTCTTT
TRBV9,NA,NA,TRBJ2-3,CASGNWGQHTDTQYF,TGTGCCAGCGGAAATTGGGGACAACACACAGATACGCAGTATTTT
TRBV20-1,NA,NA,TRBJ2-3,CSASGKIVTDTQYF,TGCAGTGCTAGCGGGAAAATCGTCACAGATACGCAGTATTTT
TRBV6-1,NA,many,TRBJ1-5,CASSDRVDNQPQHF,TGTGCCAGCAGTGACAGGGTGGACAATCAGCCCCAGCATTTT
TRBV12-3/TRBV12-4,NA,NA,TRBJ2-7,CASRRQGTHEQYF,TGTGCCAGCAGACGTCAGGGGACCCACGAGCAGTACTTC
TRBV7-3,NA,NA,TRBJ1-1,CASSLERGAAPQAFF,TGTGCCAGCAGCTTAGAAAGGGGAGCAGCACCCCAAGCTTTCTTT
TRBV7-8,NA,many,TRBJ1-1,CASSPDMNTEAFF,TGTGCCAGCAGCCCGGATATGAACACTGAAGCTTTCTTT
TRBV15,NA,once,TRBJ1-1,CATSRDHKTAFF,TGTGCCACCAGCAGAGATCACAAAACGGCTTTCTTT
TRBV4-2,NA,few,TRBJ2-1,CASSQELALYNEQFF,TGTGCCAGCAGCCAAGAATTAGCTCTTTACAATGAGCAGTTCTTC
TRBV6-2/TRBV6-3,NA,many,TRBJ2-3,CASSYAGSADTQYF,TGTGCCAGCAGTTACGCAGGATCGGCAGATACGCAGTATTTT
TRBV28,TRBD1,NA,TRBJ2-7,CASSLTGTGVEQYF,TGTGCCAGCAGTTTAACCGGGACAGGAGTCGAGCAGTACTTC
TRBV12-3/TRBV12-4,NA,NA,TRBJ2-1,CASSLFSNEQFF,TGTGCCAGCAGTTTATTTAGCAATGAGCAGTTCTTC
TRBV4-1,TRBD2,many,TRBJ2-1,CASSQEATSLVGEQFF,TGCGCCAGCAGCCAAGAGGCGACTAGCCTGGTCGGTGAGCAGTTCTTC
TRBV15,TRBD1,many,TRBJ1-1,CATSTYQGGTEAFF,TGTGCCACCAGCACCTACCAGGGGGGCACTGAAGCTTTCTTT
TRBV7-2,TRBD2,many,TRBJ2-7,CASSFRLAGGLQYF,TGTGCCAGCAGCTTTAGGCTAGCGGGAGGCCTCCAGTACTTC
TRBV11-2,NA,many,TRBJ2-3,CASSLWGADTQYF,TGTGCCAGCAGCTTATGGGGTGCAGATACGCAGTATTTT
TRBV7-2,NA,many,TRBJ2-3,CASSSSPFVDTQYF,TGTGCCAGCAGCTCTTCGCCTTTTGTAGATACGCAGTATTTT
TRBV7-2,TRBD1,many,TRBJ1-2,CASSRTGSNGYTF,TGTGCCAGCAGCCGGACAGGGAGCAATGGCTACACCTTC
TRBV24-1,NA,many,TRBJ2-3,CATSEPGVDTQYF,TGTGCCACCAGTGAACCGGGAGTTGACACGCAGTATTTT
TRBV12-3/TRBV12-4,NA,NA,TRBJ1-1,CASSLAAGTRYAFF,TGTGCCAGCAGTTTAGCGGCAGGAACCCGCTACGCTTTCTTT
TRBV7-2,NA,few,TRBJ2-7,CASSLSNRVGEQYF,TGTGCCAGCAGCTTGTCGAATAGGGTCGGGGAGCAGTACTTC
TRBV7-6,TRBD2,many,TRBJ2-3,CASSPLAGGGRDTQYF,TGTGCCAGCAGCCCCTTAGCGGGAGGGGGTCGAGATACGCAGTATTTT
TRBV7-8,TRBD2,NA,TRBJ2-5,CASRGTSGDQETQYF,TGTGCCAGCCGGGGGACTAGCGGGGACCAAGAGACCCAGTACTTC
TRBV7-6,NA,few,TRBJ1-5,CASSFAREPQHF,TGTGCCAGCAGCTTTGCCAGGGAGCCCCAGCATTTT
TRBV7-2,TRBD1,many,TRBJ2-1,CASTLTGGRSYNEQFF,TGTGCCAGCACCCTCACAGGGGGGCGGTCCTACAATGAGCAGTTCTTC
TRBV7-2,NA,many,TRBJ2-3,CASSLARGPPYF,TGTGCCAGCAGCTTAGCGCGGGGGCCCCCCTATTTT
TRBV25-1,TRBD2,many,TRBJ2-3,CASSEYGAGGTDTQYF,TGTGCCAGCAGTGAATATGGAGCGGGGGGGACAGATACGCAGTATTTT
TRBV19,TRBD2,many,TRBJ2-7,CASSALAGGLEYF,TGTGCCAGTAGTGCCCTAGCGGGGGGGCTCGAGTACTTC
TRBV28,NA,many,TRBJ1-1,CASSFQGKATEAFF,TGTGCCAGCAGTTTTCAGGGTAAGGCCACTGAAGCTTTCTTT
TRBV7-2,NA,many,TRBJ2-2,CASSKPFGGELFF,TGTGCCAGCAGCAAGCCTTTTGGTGGGGAGCTGTTTTTT
TRBV20-1,NA,NA,TRBJ1-1,CSARTTEAFF,TGCAGTGCTCGGACGACTGAAGCTTTCTTT
TRBV6-6,NA,NA,TRBJ2-1,CASSLAPRGEQFF,TGTGCCAGCAGCCTCGCGCCGAGGGGTGAGCAGTTCTTC
TRBV12-5,TRBD2,many,TRBJ2-7,CASGREGARHTDSYEQYF,TGTGCTAGTGGGAGGGAGGGAGCGAGACACACTGACTCCTACGAGCAGTACTTC
TRBV7-8,NA,few,TRBJ2-5,CASSLGPWETQYF,TGTGCCAGCAGCTTAGGCCCGTGGGAGACCCAGTACTTC
TRBV20-1,NA,many,TRBJ1-5,CSAARQGSNQPQHF,TGCAGTGCTGCTCGGCAGGGGAGCAATCAGCCCCAGCATTTT
TRBV7-2,TRBD1,many,TRBJ1-6,CASSLGTGANSPLHF,TGTGCCAGCAGCCTAGGGACAGGGGCGAATTCACCCCTCCACTTT
TRBV9,NA,once,TRBJ2-3,CASSLNGAQYF,TGTGCCAGCAGCTTGAACGGGGCGCAGTATTTT
TRBV19,NA,many,TRBJ2-2,CASSYRVLRELFF,TGTGCCAGTAGCTACAGGGTTCTCCGGGAGCTGTTTTTT
TRBV28,NA,NA,TRBJ2-3,CASSYKGGSSTDTQYF,TGTGCCAGCAGTTACAAGGGGGGATCTAGCACAGATACGCAGTATTTT
TRBV7-2,NA,many,TRBJ1-4,CASSLGQAPDGEKLFF,TGTGCCAGCAGCTTAGGGCAGGCACCCGACGGGGAAAAACTGTTTTTT
TRBV19,TRBD1,NA,TRBJ2-5,CASSNHRGETQYF,TGTGCCAGTAGTAACCACAGGGGCGAGACCCAGTACTTC
TRBV19,TRBD1,NA,TRBJ1-2,CASTHTGTVISGYTF,TGTGCCAGTACCCATACCGGGACAGTTATCTCGGGCTACACCTTC
TRBV7-2,NA,many,TRBJ1-6,CASSFLGENSPLHF,TGTGCCAGCAGCTTTTTAGGAGAGAATTCACCCCTCCACTTT
TRBV7-2,NA,many,TRBJ1-5,CASSLALTPFGSNQPQHF,TGTGCCAGCAGCTTAGCGTTGACACCGTTTGGCAGCAATCAGCCCCAGCATTTT